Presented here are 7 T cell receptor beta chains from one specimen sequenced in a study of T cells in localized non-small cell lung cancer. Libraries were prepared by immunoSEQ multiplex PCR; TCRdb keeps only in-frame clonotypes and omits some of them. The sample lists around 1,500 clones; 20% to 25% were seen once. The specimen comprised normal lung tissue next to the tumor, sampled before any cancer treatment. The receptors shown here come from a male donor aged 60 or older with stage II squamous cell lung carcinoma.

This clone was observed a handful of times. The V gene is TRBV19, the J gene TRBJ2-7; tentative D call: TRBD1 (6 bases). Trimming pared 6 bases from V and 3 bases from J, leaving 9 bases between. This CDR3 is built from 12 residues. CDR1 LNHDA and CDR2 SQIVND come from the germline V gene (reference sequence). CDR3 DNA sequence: TGTGCCAGTAGCACAGGGAGCTACGAGCAGTACTTC. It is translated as CASSTGSYEQYF.

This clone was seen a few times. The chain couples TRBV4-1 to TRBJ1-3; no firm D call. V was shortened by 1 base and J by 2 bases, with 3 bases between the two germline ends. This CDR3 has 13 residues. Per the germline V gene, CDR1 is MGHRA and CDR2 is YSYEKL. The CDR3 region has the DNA TGCGCCAGCAGCCAAGTCCCTGGAAACACCATATATTTT. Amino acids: CASSQVPGNTIYF.

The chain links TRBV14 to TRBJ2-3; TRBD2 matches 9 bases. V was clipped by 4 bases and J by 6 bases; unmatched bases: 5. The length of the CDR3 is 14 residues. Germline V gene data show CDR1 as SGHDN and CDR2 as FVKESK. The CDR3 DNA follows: TGTGCCAGCAGCCCCGGACTAGCGACCGATACGCAGTATTTT. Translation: CASSPGLATDTQYF.

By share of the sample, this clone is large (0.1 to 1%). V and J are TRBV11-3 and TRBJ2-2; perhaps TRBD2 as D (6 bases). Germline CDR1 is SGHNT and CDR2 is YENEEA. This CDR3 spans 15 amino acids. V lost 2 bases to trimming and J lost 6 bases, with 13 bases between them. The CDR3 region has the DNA TGTGCCAGCAGCTTAACCCTAGGAGGGGCCGGGGAGCTGTTTTTT. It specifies CASSLTLGGAGELFF.

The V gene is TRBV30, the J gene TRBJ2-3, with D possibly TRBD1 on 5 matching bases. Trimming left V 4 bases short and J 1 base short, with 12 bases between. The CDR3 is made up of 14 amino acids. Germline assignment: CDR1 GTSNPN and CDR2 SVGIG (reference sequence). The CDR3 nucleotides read TGTGCCTGGACCTCGGACACGGGCACAGATACGCAGTATTTT. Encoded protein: CAWTSDTGTDTQYF.

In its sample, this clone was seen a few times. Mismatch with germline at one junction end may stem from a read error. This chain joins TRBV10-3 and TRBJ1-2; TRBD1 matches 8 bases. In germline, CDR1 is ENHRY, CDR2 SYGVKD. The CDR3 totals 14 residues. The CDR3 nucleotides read TGTGCCAGCAGTGAGGACAGGGATAACTATGGCTACACCTTC. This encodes CASSEDRDNYGYTF.

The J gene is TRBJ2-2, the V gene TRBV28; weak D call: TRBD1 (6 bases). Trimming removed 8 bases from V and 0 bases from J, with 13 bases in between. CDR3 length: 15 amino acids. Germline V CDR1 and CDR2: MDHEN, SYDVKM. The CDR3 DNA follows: TGTGCCAGCTTCTTAGGACAGACGAACACCGGGGAGCTGTTTTTT. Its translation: CASFLGQTNTGELFF. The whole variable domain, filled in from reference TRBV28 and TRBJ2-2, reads DVKVTQSSRYLVKRTGEKVFLECVQDMDHENMFWYRQDPGLGLRLIYFSYDVKMKEKGDIPEGYSVSREKKERFSLILESASTNQTSMYLCASFLGQTNTGELFFGEGSRLTVL.